This T cell receptor beta chain derives from a study of T cells in Graves' hyperthyroidism and ophthalmopathy. Study at large: Blood was drawn when the patient was first diagnosed and still untreated.

This clonotype has more than one count but fewer than ten. CDR1 is DFQATT and CDR2 is SNEGSKA in the germline V gene (reference sequence). The V end was cut by 1 base, the J end by 3 bases, with 7 bases between. This CDR3 is 13 amino acids long. TCR beta CDR3 regions were amplified from RNA transcripts. The HTBI primer set served for first-round RT-PCR of the TCR CDR3. MiXCR, run by TCRdb on the multiplex PCR reads, gives a single entry per CDR3 protein. The top ten clones hold around 7.3% of a sample with some 440,000 distinct CDR3 sequences, 15% to 19% of them seen once. Patients aged 18 to 65 with hyperthyroidism were newly diagnosed, with duration under 2 months.

This chain links TRBV20-1 with TRBJ1-3, with D unclear. Specimen: blood. The source is a woman aged 18 to 35 with Graves' hyperthyroidism. CDR3 residues: CSARGPGGNTIYF. The CDR3 DNA reads TGCAGTGCTAGAGGTCCTGGTGGAAACACCATATATTTT.